This entry is about one T cell receptor (beta chain). Its antigen specificity is not known. The record has no base qualities; no much larger clone is one base away. The entire isolated RNA was reverse transcribed using the High Capacity cDNA Reverse Transcription Kit, and thus expressed TCRB transcripts were sequenced. Deep immunoSEQ sequencing was applied to naive, central memory and regulatory T cell samples, giving an average of roughly 3.5 million total reads per sample. Sorted cells were lysed in RLT buffer, and RNA was extracted using DNase-treated RNeasy Micro or Mini kits according to cell number. Each cell subset was processed on its own to prevent cross-contamination, while patient and healthy donor samples were processed together. TCRB sequences were amplified from cDNA with the immunoSEQ multiplex PCR, producing 87-bp fragments spanning the CDR3 region. Sequencing of the amplicons was performed on the Illumina HiSeq platform. The paper's data handling went like this. Synthetic template baselines were used to correct PCR bias computationally, reads within Hamming distance 2 were collapsed together, and singletons that could not be merged were discarded. Reads were aligned against IMGT to assign V, D and J genes, CDR3 length and insertions or deletions at six rearrangement sites. Within each subset, clonotype counts were normalized to sorted cell number, after which true diversity and Gini coefficients were computed with the tcR R package. The overlap coefficient, calculated on TCRB nucleotide sequences, was used to measure repertoire sharing. Out-of-frame TCRB sequences from naive cells were analyzed to stand in for the pre-selection repertoire. TCRdb's version of the immuneACCESS table is confined to in-frame rearrangements and falls short of the full clone set. An unresolved V gene accounts for under half of the shortfall where checked; the remainder is of unknown origin. V, J and clone size were drawn from that table, and D and trimming were deduced from the DNA. For this sample there are hundreds of thousands of clones; around a sixth appear just once. The ten largest account for about 0.097% of the sample.

The data belong to a study of beta chain features in type 1 diabetes (dated by TCRdb to 2017 to 2018). Looking at the study overall: Mean age, gender distribution, total cell number and subset yield did not differ between patients and healthy donors. A total of roughly 98,000,000 sorted cells were examined across all samples, and a strong correlation was observed between cell number per subset and RNA yield. In the study, TCRB repertoires of sorted circulating CD4+ T cell subsets from recently diagnosed type 1 diabetes patients were compared with those of matched healthy donors. Regulatory and stem cell-like memory subsets were obtained from only 8 patients and roughly eight healthy donors, while naive and central memory subsets were obtained from all 30 or so donors. What the work shows at the level of the full study, not this receptor alone: The naive, central memory and regulatory TCRB repertoires appeared to resemble one another more closely among patients than among healthy donors. Because cDNA rather than genomic DNA was sequenced, highly expressing activated cells could have been over-represented, although no difference in activation and CD3 levels was found between groups. Only small numbers of individuals were included in the HLA sub-analyses, which left unresolved whether HLA type had any influence on TCRB rearrangement. PCR might favor shorter templates, but patient and control samples were amplified and corrected together, so any skew would affect both groups equally. In all four CD4+ subsets, TCRB CDR3 length was moderately but significantly shorter in type 1 diabetes patients. Patients with type 1 diabetes made fewer insertions and deleted more nucleotides at VDJ recombination sites, implying thymic rearrangement abnormalities.

V and J are truncated by 4 bases and 4 bases respectively, leaving an intervening sequence of 10 bases. The germline V gene (reference sequence) yields MNHEY for CDR1 and SMNVEV for CDR2. From cysteine to phenylalanine, the CDR3 is 13 amino acids long. The kept DNA is CDR3 alone, 39 bases in frame from the first base. Each donor gave one peripheral blood draw, approximately 120 mL on average, collected into heparinised tubes. A BD FACSAria II and a panel including CD45RO, CCR7, CD25, CD127, CD95 and CD27 were used to sort naive, central memory, regulatory and stem cell-like memory CD4+ T cells. All sorted populations exceeded 95% purity. PBMCs were separated immediately by Lymphoprep density gradient centrifugation and were stained directly, without being cultured. So that batch effects would be minimized, each experiment stained and sorted samples in pairs, pairing one healthy donor with one patient.

The rearranged segments are TRBV27 and TRBJ1-1; a tentative D call is TRBD1 (6 bases match). The sample consisted of naive CD4+ T cells from blood. The sample's cell subset or site label, in plain terms: true naive CD4+ T cells. This TCR derives from a man aged 18 to 30 in good health. The CDR3 region reads CASSSLGATEAFF. The DNA sequence is TGTGCCAGCAGTTCTTTGGGGGCCACTGAAGCTTTCTTT.